One and the same sample provided the 29 T cell receptor beta chains below, sequenced in a study of T cells in Graves' hyperthyroidism and ophthalmopathy. Amplification yielded TCR beta CDR3 regions, with RNA transcripts as the source. Using the HTBI primer set, a first-round RT-PCR was run on the TCR CDR3. TCRdb ran MiXCR on the multiplex PCR reads and lists one entry per CDR3 protein. The repertoire consists of over 200,000 distinct CDR3 sequences, with approximately 14% occurring once and the leading ten covering roughly 15%. Sequencing was carried out using blood. The receptors come from a woman between 40 and 55 years old with Graves' hyperthyroidism that later progressed to Graves' ophthalmopathy.

This clonotype was seen at least ten times. J is TRBJ2-6 and V is TRBV6-1, with 8 bases aligning to TRBD1. The CDR3 has 12 amino acids. Germline assignment: CDR1 MNHNS and CDR2 SASEGT. The J segment lost 15 bases and the V segment lost 7 bases, leaving 8 bases of the junction unmatched. CDR3 sequence (DNA): TGTGCCAGCACCATCGACAGGGGAGGCCTGACTTTC. Translation gives CASTIDRGGLTF.

This clonotype has ten or more counts. This sequence joins TRBV5-5 and TRBJ1-2; D perhaps matches TRBD1 (6 bases). The CDR3 contains 18 residues. Trimming removed 4 bases from V and 2 bases from J, with 24 bases in between. CDR1 is SGHKS and CDR2 is YYEKEE in the germline V gene (reference sequence). The CDR3 here is CASSRRRFLGGQNYGYTF. In nucleotides, the CDR3 is TGTGCCAGCAGCCGGCGGCGCTTCCTGGGGGGCCAAAACTATGGCTACACCTTC.

In this sample, this clonotype turned up a few times. This may be a read error, as it is one base from a much larger clone. The rearrangement joins TRBV5-1 to TRBJ2-2; tentatively, D is TRBD2 (5 bases). The CDR3 spans 15 residues. CDR1 is SGHRS, CDR2 YFSETQ, per germline. This chain's CDR3 is CASRLEAFNTGEPFF. CDR3 nucleotides: TGCGCCAGCAGGCTAGAGGCTTTTAACACCGGGGAGCCGTTTTTT. Full variable domain (outside the CDR3, taken from reference TRBV5-1 and TRBJ2-2): KAGVTQTPRYLIKTRGQQVTLSCSPISGHRSVSWYQQTPGQGLQFLFEYFSETQRNKGNFPGRFSGRQFSNSRSEMNVSTLELGDSALYLCASRLEAFNTGEPFFGEGSRLTVL.

This clonotype came up many times. This rearrangement joins TRBV12-3 or TRBV12-4 to TRBJ2-5, with TRBD2 matching 11 bases. This CDR3 contains 15 residues. V was pared by 5 bases and J by 3 bases, with 5 bases of the junction left unmatched. DNA for the CDR3: TGTGCCAGCAGTCTAGTTAGCGGGAGGGAAGAGACCCAGTACTTC. Translated: CASSLVSGREETQYF.

Only a few counts were recorded for this clonotype. V is TRBV30 and J is TRBJ1-1; D possibly corresponds to TRBD1 (5 bases). CDR1 GTSNPN and CDR2 SVGIG come from the germline V gene (reference sequence). CDR3 length: 13 amino acids. The V gene lost 7 bases and the J gene lost 4 bases, with 16 bases spanning the gap. CDR3 in DNA: TGTGCCTTGAGGCCCTCGGGGGGCACTGAAGCTTTCTTT. This translates into CALRPSGGTEAFF.

This clonotype showed up just a few times. The J gene is TRBJ2-7, the V gene TRBV4-1; tentative D call: TRBD1 (6 bases). This CDR3 is built from 15 residues. Deletions cut 4 bases from V and 0 bases from J, with 13 bases between. Germline CDR1 is MGHRA and CDR2 is YSYEKL. DNA for the CDR3: TGCGCCAGCAGCCCGGACAGTTCAAGCTCCTACGAGCAGTACTTC. Its protein product is CASSPDSSSSYEQYF.

This clonotype has ten or more counts. The genes are TRBV7-9 and TRBJ2-3; 8 bases fit TRBD1. V lost 5 bases to trimming and J lost 7 bases; unmatched junction nucleotides: 5. The CDR3 totals 13 residues. From germline, CDR1 is SEHNR and CDR2 FQNEAQ (reference sequence). CDR3 nucleotides: TGTGCCAGCAGCGCCCGGACAGGGAATACGCAGTATTTT. It yields the protein CASSARTGNTQYF.

The chain links TRBV4-1 to TRBJ2-3; tentatively, D is TRBD2 (6 bases). The CDR3 consists of 17 residues. The V end lost 4 bases, the J end lost 0 bases, and 17 bases lay between the germline ends. CDR1 is MGHRA, CDR2 YSYEKL, per germline. CDR3: CASSRSGSSPSTDTQYF. CDR3 bases: TGCGCCAGCAGCCGAAGCGGGTCGTCTCCTAGCACAGATACGCAGTATTTT.

This clonotype was counted a single time. The chain uses TRBV28 and TRBJ1-2; D perhaps matches TRBD1 (5 bases). This CDR3 is built from 11 residues. Germline values: CDR1 MDHEN, CDR2 SYDVKM. Trimming removed 11 bases from V and 8 bases from J, with 15 bases in between. The CDR3 protein is CAGAGTQGYTF. The CDR3 nucleotides are TGTGCCGGTGCCGGGACGCAAGGCTACACCTTC.

This chain uses TRBV9 with TRBJ2-2; 8 bases are a match to TRBD2. The V and J ends lost 3 bases and 4 bases, in that order; junction bases with no gene match: 2. The germline V gene encodes CDR1 SGDLS and CDR2 YYNGEE. The CDR3 totals 14 residues. The CDR3, as DNA: TGTGCCAGCAGCGCTACTAGCGGCACCGGGGAGCTGTTTTTT. It yields the protein CASSATSGTGELFF.

The sample holds many counts of this clonotype. The rearrangement uses TRBV20-1 and TRBJ1-1; D is perhaps TRBD1 (5 bases). The germline V gene encodes CDR1 DFQATT and CDR2 SNEGSKA (reference sequence). The CDR3 sequence is 11 residues long. V was pared by 8 bases and J by 1 base, with 8 bases between. The CDR3 here is CSTTGNTEAFF. The CDR3, as DNA: TGCAGTACCACAGGGAACACTGAAGCTTTCTTT.

The table lists this clonotype with many counts. This rearrangement joins TRBV2 to TRBJ2-1; unclear D gene. The ends were cut back, 6 bases at V and 12 bases at J, with 9 bases in the middle. The CDR3 contains 10 residues. Germline V gives CDR1 SNHLY, CDR2 FYNNEI. Here the CDR3 DNA reads TGTGCCAGCAGAGGTATAGGGCAGTTCTTC. Its protein is CASRGIGQFF. The complete variable domain, with remaining parts taken from reference TRBV2 and TRBJ2-1, reads EPEVTQTPSHQVTQMGQEVILRCVPISNHLYFYWYRQILGQKVEFLVSFYNNEISEKSEIFDDQFSVERPDGSNFTLKIRSTKLEDSAMYFCASRGIGQFFGPGTRLTVL.

This clonotype was observed at least ten times. The gene calls are TRBV20-1 and TRBJ2-7; a weak D match, TRBD2 (5 bases). The CDR3 spans 15 residues. CDR1 is DFQATT, CDR2 SNEGSKA, per germline (reference sequence). With 3 bases removed from V and 0 bases from J, the gap between germline ends came to 15 bases. CDR3 amino acids: CSASPLAPYSYEQYF. DNA for the CDR3: TGCAGTGCTAGCCCCCTAGCACCTTACTCCTACGAGCAGTACTTC.

Regarding this clonotype: This sequence may be a read error, since a much larger clone differs from it by one base. V is TRBV5-6 and J is TRBJ2-5, with 9 bases lining up with TRBD2. Germline lookup yields CDR1 SGHDT and CDR2 YYEEEE. The CDR3 contains 15 residues. Losses at the gene ends were 2 bases for V and 5 bases for J; bases not matched to a gene: 7. The CDR3 DNA sequence: TGTGCCAGCAGCTTCTCAGGGACTAGCTCGGAGACCCAGTACTTC. Amino acids: CASSFSGTSSETQYF.

This clonotype was observed at least ten times. The chain links TRBV7-8 to TRBJ2-3, with D perhaps TRBD1 (6 bases). The CDR3 loop spans 15 amino acids. Germline lookup yields CDR1 SGHVS and CDR2 FQNEAQ. V shed 5 bases and J shed 2 bases, with 14 bases lying between them. In nucleotides, the CDR3 is TGTGCCAGCAGCCCGAGACAGGCCTCCACAGATACGCAGTATTTT. It encodes CASSPRQASTDTQYF.

In its sample, this clonotype was seen many times. V is TRBV30 and J is TRBJ2-2, with D maybe TRBD1 (6 bases). V gave up 8 bases and J gave up 6 bases, with 10 bases separating them. The length of the CDR3 is 11 residues. Per germline, CDR1 GTSNPN and CDR2 SVGIG (reference sequence). The CDR3, as DNA: TGTGCCGGGGGCCAGGCCGGGGAGCTGTTTTTT. This gives the protein CAGGQAGELFF. Filled out from reference TRBV30 and TRBJ2-2, the complete variable domain reads SQTIHQWPATLVQPVGSPLSLECTVEGTSNPNLYWYRQAAGRGLQLLFYSVGIGQISSEVPQNLSASRPQDRQFILSSKKLLLSDSGFYLCAGGQAGELFFGEGSRLTVL.

This clonotype has at least ten counts. The rearrangement joins TRBV18 to TRBJ2-3, with a weak D call TRBD1 (5 bases). There are 17 residues in the CDR3. The V end lost 3 bases, the J end lost 1 base, and 17 bases lay between the germline ends. CDR1 KGHSH and CDR2 LQKENI come from the germline V gene. CDR3 in DNA: TGTGCCAGCTCACCGCGACAAAGGGGTGAGGGCACAGATACGCAGTATTTT. This sequence encodes CASSPRQRGEGTDTQYF. The whole variable domain, remainder taken from reference TRBV18 and TRBJ2-3, is NAGVMQNPRHLVRRRGQEARLRCSPMKGHSHVYWYRQLPEEGLKFMVYLQKENIIDESGMPKERFSAEFPKEGPSILRIQQVVRGDSAAYFCASSPRQRGEGTDTQYFGPGTRLTVL.

The chain uses TRBV27 and TRBJ1-2; the D is unclear. The CDR3 length is 12 residues. CDR1 is MNHEY, CDR2 SMNVEV, per germline (reference sequence). Trimming took off 6 bases at V and 7 bases at J, with 12 bases between the two ends. The DNA for the CDR3 is TGTGCCAGCAGCCCGGACCACTGTGGCTACACCTTC. This translates into CASSPDHCGYTF.

This clonotype was observed at least ten times. The chain uses TRBV11-2 and TRBJ2-7; the match to TRBD1 covers 11 bases. CDR3 size: 15 residues. Trimming took 5 bases from V and 3 from J; bases not matched to a gene: 6. The germline CDR1 and CDR2 sequences are SGHAT and FQNNGV. In DNA form, the CDR3 reads TGTGCCAGCAGCCAAGGGGGGACAGGGGGCTACGAGCAGTACTTC. Translating gives CASSQGGTGGYEQYF.

This clonotype was recorded at least ten times. This chain connects TRBV28 to TRBJ2-1; either TRBD1 or TRBD2 may supply D (5 bases each). The CDR3 consists of 14 residues. Trimming stripped 4 bases from V and 5 bases from J, with 12 bases between. Germline CDR1 MDHEN, CDR2 SYDVKM. The CDR3 protein is CASSSGTYNNEQFF. The CDR3 DNA sequence: TGTGCCAGCAGTTCCGGGACGTATAACAATGAGCAGTTCTTC.

This clonotype was observed a few times. V usage is TRBV27 and J usage is TRBJ2-7; either TRBD1 or TRBD2 may fit D (5 bases each). Germline assignment: CDR1 MNHEY and CDR2 SMNVEV (reference sequence). The CDR3 totals 13 residues. The V end was cut by 3 bases, the J end by 3 bases, with 9 bases between. The CDR3 region has the DNA TGTGCCAGCAGTTTGGGGGTCGGCTACGAGCAGTACTTC. As protein: CASSLGVGYEQYF.

This clonotype appeared many times. J is TRBJ2-3 and V is TRBV5-1, with D uncertain. This CDR3 region has 15 residues. Germline CDR1 SGHRS, CDR2 YFSETQ. The V gene lost 0 bases and the J gene lost 0 bases, with 8 bases spanning the gap. CDR3 sequence (DNA): TGCGCCAGCAGCTTGGAGTCGGCTAGCACAGATACGCAGTATTTT. Translation gives CASSLESASTDTQYF.

This clonotype appeared many times. CDR3 residues: CASRPRARANTGELFF. DNA of the CDR3: TGTGCCAGCAGGCCGAGGGCCCGCGCGAACACCGGGGAGCTGTTTTTT. The chain joins TRBV12-3 or TRBV12-4 to TRBJ2-2; perhaps TRBD2 as D (5 bases). V dropped 6 bases and J dropped 0 bases, with 14 bases sitting between them. The CDR3 length is 16 residues.

This clonotype showed up many times. The chain joins TRBV14 to TRBJ1-1; D is ambiguous. Germline CDR1 reads SGHDN; CDR2 reads FVKESK. There are 15 residues in the CDR3. With 4 bases removed from V and 0 bases from J, the gap between germline ends came to 12 bases. DNA of the CDR3: TGTGCCAGCAGCCTCTTCTCCTACATGAACACTGAAGCTTTCTTT. Amino acid sequence: CASSLFSYMNTEAFF.

The CDR3: CASPATRHNEQFF. DNA for the CDR3: TGCGCCAGCCCCGCCACCCGCCACAATGAGCAGTTCTTC. The chain carries TRBV10-2 and TRBJ2-1, with D unclear. This CDR3 region has 13 residues. CDR1 is WSHSY, CDR2 SAAADI, per germline. Deletions cut 8 bases from V and 5 bases from J, with 13 bases between.

Turning to this clonotype: A read error may explain this, as a much larger clone is one base away. The chain couples TRBV28 to TRBJ2-1; D not resolved. This CDR3 is 12 amino acids long. With 11 bases removed from V and 6 bases from J, the gap between germline ends came to 14 bases. CDR1 MDHEN and CDR2 SYDVKM come from the germline V gene. The CDR3 protein is CAGGRLANEQFF. The CDR3 nucleotides are TGTGCCGGCGGTCGGCTGGCCAATGAGCAGTTCTTC.

This clonotype was counted many times. The chain links TRBV2 to TRBJ2-7; the D is unclear. Trimming stripped 2 bases from V and 0 bases from J, with 20 bases between. The CDR3 is 18 amino acids. Germline CDR1 is SNHLY and CDR2 is FYNNEI. As DNA, the CDR3 is TGTGCCAGCAGTGAAATCAAAGGGTTTGCAGGAAGCTCCTACGAGCAGTACTTC. Protein: CASSEIKGFAGSSYEQYF.

This clonotype was picked up many times. This chain uses TRBV14 with TRBJ2-7; possibly TRBD2 for D (6 bases). The germline V gene encodes CDR1 SGHDN and CDR2 FVKESK. Between the trimmed V and J ends, which lost 5 bases and 6 bases, there was a span of 20 bases. CDR3 length equals 15 residues. CDR3 nucleotide sequence: TGTGCCAGCAGCTTTATCGGGGGTAAGGTCTCCGAGCAGTACTTC. Translated: CASSFIGGKVSEQYF.

This clonotype was counted ten times or more. The chain joins TRBV11-2 to TRBJ2-1, with D possibly TRBD2 on 6 matching bases. The germline gives CDR1 SGHAT, CDR2 FQNNGV. The V gene lost 1 base and the J gene lost 9 bases, with 10 bases spanning the gap. The CDR3 length is 13 residues. The CDR3 reads CASSLGGVGEQFF. The CDR3 DNA reads TGTGCCAGCAGCTTAGGGGGGGTGGGTGAGCAGTTCTTC.